This TCR beta chain came from a study of glioma-infiltrating T cells. General study findings and limits: Tissue-blood divergence was below expectation in non-neoplastic patients, above in gliomas. CDR3 overlap between tissue and blood was very small.

V dropped 3 bases and J dropped 4; count of bases not matched to a gene: 1. CDR1 is DFQATT and CDR2 is SNEGSKA in the germline V gene (reference sequence). The CDR3 runs to 12 residues. Amplification of TCR alpha and beta CDR3 regions from RNA used iRepertoire nested multiplex PCR. TCRdb re-called the multiplex PCR reads with MiXCR, one entry per CDR3 protein. The data show some 150,000 distinct CDR3 sequences, about two fifths seen once. This clonotype was observed a few times. What it recognizes is unknown. The specimen sequenced was glioma tissue, nonneoplastic brain tissue, or PBMCs (not recorded which). The receptor comes from a human donor with low-grade glioma or glioblastoma, undergoing nonglioma brain surgery, or in good health (not recorded which). V usage is TRBV20-1 and J usage is TRBJ1-2; TRBD1 matches at 8 bases. CDR3 region: CSASDRGYGYTF. CDR3 DNA: TGCAGTGCTAGCGACAGGGGCTATGGCTACACCTTC.